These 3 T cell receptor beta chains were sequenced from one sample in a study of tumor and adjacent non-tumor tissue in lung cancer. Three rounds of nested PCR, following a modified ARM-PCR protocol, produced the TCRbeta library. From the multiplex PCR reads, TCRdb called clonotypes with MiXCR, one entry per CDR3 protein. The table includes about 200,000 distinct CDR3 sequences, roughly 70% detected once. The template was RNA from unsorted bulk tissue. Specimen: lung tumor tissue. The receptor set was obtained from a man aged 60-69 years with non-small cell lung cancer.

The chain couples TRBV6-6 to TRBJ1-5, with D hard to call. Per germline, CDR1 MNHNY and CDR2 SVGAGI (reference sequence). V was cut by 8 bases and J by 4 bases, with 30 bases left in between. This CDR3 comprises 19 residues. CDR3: CASGPPPRRASLRNQPQHF. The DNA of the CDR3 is TGTGCCAGCGGTCCCCCGCCGAGACGAGCATCCTTAAGGAATCAGCCCCAGCATTTT.

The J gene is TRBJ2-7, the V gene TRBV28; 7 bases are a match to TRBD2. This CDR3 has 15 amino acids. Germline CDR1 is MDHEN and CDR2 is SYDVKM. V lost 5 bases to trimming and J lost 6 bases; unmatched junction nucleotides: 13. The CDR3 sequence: CASSTPGGGLGEQYF. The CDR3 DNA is TGTGCCAGCAGTACCCCCGGCGGGGGATTGGGCGAGCAGTACTTC.

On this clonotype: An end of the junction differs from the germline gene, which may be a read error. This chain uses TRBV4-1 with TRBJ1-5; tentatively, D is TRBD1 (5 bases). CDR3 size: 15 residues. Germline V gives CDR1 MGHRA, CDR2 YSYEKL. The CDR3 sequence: CASIQDGIGDRPQHF. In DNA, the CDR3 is TGCGCCAGCATCCAAGATGGGATTGGGGACCGGCCCCAGCATTTT.